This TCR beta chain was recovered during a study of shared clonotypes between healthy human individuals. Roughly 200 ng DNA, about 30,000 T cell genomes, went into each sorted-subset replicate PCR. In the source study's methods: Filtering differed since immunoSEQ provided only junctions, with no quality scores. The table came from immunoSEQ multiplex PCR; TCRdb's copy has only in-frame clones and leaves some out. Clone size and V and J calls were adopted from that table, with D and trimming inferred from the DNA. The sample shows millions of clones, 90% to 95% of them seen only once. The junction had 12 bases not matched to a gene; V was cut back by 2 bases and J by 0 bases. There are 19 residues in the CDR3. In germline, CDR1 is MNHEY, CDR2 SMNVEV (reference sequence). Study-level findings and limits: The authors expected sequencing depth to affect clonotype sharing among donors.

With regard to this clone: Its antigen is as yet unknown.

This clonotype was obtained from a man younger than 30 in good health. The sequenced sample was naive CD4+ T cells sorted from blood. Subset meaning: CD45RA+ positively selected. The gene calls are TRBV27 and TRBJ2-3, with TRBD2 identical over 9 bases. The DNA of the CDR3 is TGTGCCAGCAGTTTAGCTAGCGGGATTCAAACACCGAGCACAGATACGCAGTATTTT. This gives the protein CASSLASGIQTPSTDTQYF.